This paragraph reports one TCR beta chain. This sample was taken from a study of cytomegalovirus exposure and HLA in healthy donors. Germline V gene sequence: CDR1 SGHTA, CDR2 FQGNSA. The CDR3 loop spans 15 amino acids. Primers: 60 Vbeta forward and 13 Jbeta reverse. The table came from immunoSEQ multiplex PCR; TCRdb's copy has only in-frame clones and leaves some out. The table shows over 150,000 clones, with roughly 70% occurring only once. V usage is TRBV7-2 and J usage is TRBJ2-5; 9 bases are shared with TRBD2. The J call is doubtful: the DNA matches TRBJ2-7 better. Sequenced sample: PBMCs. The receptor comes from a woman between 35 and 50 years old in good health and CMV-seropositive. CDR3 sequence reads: CASSLTAGGSYEQYF. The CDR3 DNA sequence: TGTGCCAGCAGCTTAACGGCGGGGGGGTCCTACGAGCAGTACTTC.